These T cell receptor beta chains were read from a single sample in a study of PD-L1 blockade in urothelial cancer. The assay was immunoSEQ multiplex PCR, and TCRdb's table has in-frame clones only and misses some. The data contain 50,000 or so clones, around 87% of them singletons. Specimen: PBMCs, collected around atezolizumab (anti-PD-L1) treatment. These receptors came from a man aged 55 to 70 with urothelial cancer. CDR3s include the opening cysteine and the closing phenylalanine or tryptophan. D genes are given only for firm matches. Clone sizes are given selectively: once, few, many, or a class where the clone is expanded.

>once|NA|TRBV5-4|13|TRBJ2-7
CASSPRSSYEQYF
TGTGCCAGCAGCCCTAGGTCATCCTACGAGCAGTACTTC
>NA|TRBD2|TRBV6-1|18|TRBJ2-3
CASSDWGRRGGAVDTQYF
TGTGCCAGCAGTGATTGGGGCCGGCGCGGGGGGGCTGTAGATACGCAGTATTTT
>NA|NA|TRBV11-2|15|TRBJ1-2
CASSLEDGRNYGYTF
TGTGCCAGCAGCTTAGAGGATGGCAGGAACTATGGCTACACCTTC
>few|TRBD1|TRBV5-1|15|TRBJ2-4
CASSLEPDRANIQYF
TGCGCCAGCAGCTTGGAGCCCGACAGGGCGAACATTCAGTACTTC
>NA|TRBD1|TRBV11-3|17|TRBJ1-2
CASSLEGGVIPTYGYTF
TGTGCCAGCAGCTTAGAAGGGGGCGTTATCCCTACCTATGGCTACACCTTC
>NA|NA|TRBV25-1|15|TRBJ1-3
CASPGGENSGNTIYF
TGTGCCAGCCCGGGGGGAGAGAACTCTGGAAACACCATATATTTT
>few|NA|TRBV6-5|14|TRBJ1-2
CASSYRHLNYGYTF
TGTGCCAGCAGTTATAGACACCTCAACTATGGCTACACCTTC
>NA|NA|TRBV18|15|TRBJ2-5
CASAAIGQGGETQYF
TGTGCCAGCGCGGCTATCGGACAAGGGGGAGAGACCCAGTACTTC
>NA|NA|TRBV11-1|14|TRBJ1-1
CASSRNRWGGEAFF
TGTGCCAGCAGCCGTAATCGGTGGGGGGGCGAAGCTTTCTTT
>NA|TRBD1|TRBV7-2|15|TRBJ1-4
CASSSGQGAGEKLFF
TGTGCCAGCAGCAGTGGACAGGGGGCAGGAGAAAAACTGTTTTTT
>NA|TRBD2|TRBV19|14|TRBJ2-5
CASSLSGLALRPYF
TGTGCCAGTAGTCTCTCAGGACTAGCCCTACGCCCGTACTTC
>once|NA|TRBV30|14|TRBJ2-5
CAWSVLQGQETQYF
TGTGCCTGGAGTGTACTCCAGGGGCAAGAGACCCAGTACTTC
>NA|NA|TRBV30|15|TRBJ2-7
CAWSPKTGSSYEQYF
TGTGCCTGGAGTCCTAAAACAGGGTCATCCTACGAGCAGTACTTC
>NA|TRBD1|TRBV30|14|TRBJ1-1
CAWSTGTGNTEAFF
TGTGCCTGGAGTACCGGGACAGGGAACACTGAAGCTTTCTTT
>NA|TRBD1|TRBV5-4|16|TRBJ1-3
CASSSLQGEPGNTIYF
TGTGCCAGCAGCTCATTACAGGGGGAACCTGGAAACACCATATATTTT
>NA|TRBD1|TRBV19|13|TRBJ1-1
CASRRGRNTEAFF
TGTGCCAGTAGGAGGGGGCGGAACACTGAAGCTTTCTTT
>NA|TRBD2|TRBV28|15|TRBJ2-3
CASKLADLSTDTQYF
TGTGCCAGCAAACTAGCGGACCTTAGCACAGATACGCAGTATTTT
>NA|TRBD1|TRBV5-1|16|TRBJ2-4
CASSLGGTGRRNIQYF
TGCGCCAGCAGCTTGGGTGGGACAGGGCGTAGAAACATTCAGTACTTC
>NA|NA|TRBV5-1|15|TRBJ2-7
CASSWGAGEAYEQYF
TGCGCCAGCTCCTGGGGGGCGGGGGAGGCCTACGAGCAGTACTTC
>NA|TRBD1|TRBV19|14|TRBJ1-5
CASSRDRANQPQHF
TGTGCCAGTAGTAGGGACAGGGCAAATCAGCCCCAGCATTTT
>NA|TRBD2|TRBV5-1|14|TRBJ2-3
CASSSSGGQDTQYF
TGCGCCAGCAGTTCTAGCGGGGGGCAGGATACGCAGTATTTT
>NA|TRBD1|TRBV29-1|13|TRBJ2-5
CSVARQGQETQYF
TGCAGCGTTGCTCGACAGGGACAAGAGACCCAGTACTTC
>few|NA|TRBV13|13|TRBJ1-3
CASSLDRGNTIYF
TGTGCCAGCAGCTTAGACAGGGGAAACACCATATATTTT
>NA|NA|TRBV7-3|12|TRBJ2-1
CAVTNSYNEQFF
TGTGCTGTCACTAACTCCTACAATGAGCAGTTCTTC
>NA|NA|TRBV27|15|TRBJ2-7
CASSLWGRTVYEQYF
TGTGCCAGCAGTTTGTGGGGGCGGACAGTGTACGAGCAGTACTTC
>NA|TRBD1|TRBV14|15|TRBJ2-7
CASRRSGQGLSEQYF
TGTGCCAGCAGACGGTCGGGACAGGGGCTGTCCGAGCAGTACTTC
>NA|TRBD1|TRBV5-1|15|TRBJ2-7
CASSFGQGVSYEQYF
TGCGCCAGCAGCTTCGGGCAGGGGGTTAGCTACGAGCAGTACTTC
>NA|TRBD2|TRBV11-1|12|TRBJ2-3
CASSKTSGTQYF
TGTGCCAGCAGCAAGACTAGCGGGACGCAGTATTTT
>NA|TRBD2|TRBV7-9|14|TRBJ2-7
CASSGTSGSYEQYF
TGTGCCAGCAGCGGGACTAGCGGGAGCTACGAGCAGTACTTC
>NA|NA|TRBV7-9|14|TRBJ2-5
CASSLVAAQETQYF
TGTGCCAGCAGCTTAGTAGCGGCCCAAGAGACCCAGTACTTC
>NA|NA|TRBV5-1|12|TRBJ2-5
CASSGGGETQYF
TGCGCCAGCTCGGGGGGCGGGGAGACCCAGTACTTC
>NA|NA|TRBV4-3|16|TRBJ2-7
CASSQDRGLTRNEQYF
TGCGCCAGCAGCCAAGATCGAGGGCTTACCAGGAACGAGCAGTACTTC
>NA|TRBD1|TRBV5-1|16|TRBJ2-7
CASSLGGTGYTSEQYF
TGCGCCAGCAGCTTGGGCGGGACAGGGTATACTAGCGAGCAGTACTTC
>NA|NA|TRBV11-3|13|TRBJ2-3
CASSLTGTDTQYF
TGTGCCAGCAGCTTAACGGGCACAGATACGCAGTATTTT
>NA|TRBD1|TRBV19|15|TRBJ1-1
CASSNGQVMNTEAFF
TGTGCCAGTAGTAATGGACAGGTAATGAACACTGAAGCTTTCTTT
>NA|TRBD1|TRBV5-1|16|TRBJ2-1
CASSLRWDRGSNEQFF
TGCGCCAGCAGCTTGAGATGGGACAGGGGGAGCAATGAGCAGTTCTTC
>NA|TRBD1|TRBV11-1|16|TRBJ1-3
CASSETGGASGNTIYF
TGTGCCAGCAGCGAAACAGGGGGAGCCTCTGGAAACACCATATATTTT
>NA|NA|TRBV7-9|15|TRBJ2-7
CASSRTSTRGYEQYF
TGTGCCAGCAGCAGGACATCAACGCGGGGTTACGAGCAGTACTTC